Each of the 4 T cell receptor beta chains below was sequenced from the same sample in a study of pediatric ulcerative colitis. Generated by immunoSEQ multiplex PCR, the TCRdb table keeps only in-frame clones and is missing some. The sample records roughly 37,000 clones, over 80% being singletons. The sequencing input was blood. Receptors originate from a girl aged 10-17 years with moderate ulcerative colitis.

As DNA, the CDR3 is TGCGCCAGCAGCATAAGTCTGGATCAGCCCCAGCATTTT. Protein product: CASSISLDQPQHF. The V call is TRBV5-1, the J call TRBJ1-5, with no clear D. Trimming cost V 4 bases and J 5 bases, with 10 bases left between them. The CDR3 is 13 residues long. The germline V gene encodes CDR1 SGHRS and CDR2 YFSETQ.

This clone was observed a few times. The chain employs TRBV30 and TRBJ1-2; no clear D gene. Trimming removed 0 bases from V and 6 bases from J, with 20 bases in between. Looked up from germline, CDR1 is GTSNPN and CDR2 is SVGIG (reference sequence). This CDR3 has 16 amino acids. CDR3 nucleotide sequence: TGTGCCTGGAGTGTAAGGAGGCGGTCGTACCTCGATGGCTACACCTTC. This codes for CAWSVRRRSYLDGYTF.

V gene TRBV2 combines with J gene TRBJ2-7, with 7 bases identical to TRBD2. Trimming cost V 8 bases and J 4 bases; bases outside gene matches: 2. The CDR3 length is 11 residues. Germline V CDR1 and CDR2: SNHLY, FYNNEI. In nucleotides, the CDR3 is TGTGCCAGCGGGGGGGGATACGAGCAGTACTTC. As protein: CASGGGYEQYF. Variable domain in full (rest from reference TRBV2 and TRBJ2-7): EPEVTQTPSHQVTQMGQEVILRCVPISNHLYFYWYRQILGQKVEFLVSFYNNEISEKSEIFDDQFSVERPDGSNFTLKIRSTKLEDSAMYFCASGGGYEQYFGPGTRLTVT.

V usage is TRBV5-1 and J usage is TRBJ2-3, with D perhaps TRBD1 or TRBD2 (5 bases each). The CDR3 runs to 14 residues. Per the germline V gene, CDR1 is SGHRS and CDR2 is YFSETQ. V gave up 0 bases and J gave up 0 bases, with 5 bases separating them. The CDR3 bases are TGCGCCAGCAGCTTGGGGGACAGCACAGATACGCAGTATTTT. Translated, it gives CASSLGDSTDTQYF.